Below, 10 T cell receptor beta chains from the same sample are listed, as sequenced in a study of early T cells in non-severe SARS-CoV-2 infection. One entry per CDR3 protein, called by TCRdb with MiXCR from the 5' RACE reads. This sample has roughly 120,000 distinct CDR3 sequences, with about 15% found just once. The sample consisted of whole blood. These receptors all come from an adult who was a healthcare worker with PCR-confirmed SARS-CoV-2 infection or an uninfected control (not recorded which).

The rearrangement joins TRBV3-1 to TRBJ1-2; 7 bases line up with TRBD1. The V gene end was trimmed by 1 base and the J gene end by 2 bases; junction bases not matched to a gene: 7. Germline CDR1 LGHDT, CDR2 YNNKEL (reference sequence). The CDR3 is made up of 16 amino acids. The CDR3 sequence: CASSQVTGTANYGYTF. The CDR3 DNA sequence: TGTGCCAGCAGCCAAGTTACCGGGACAGCGAACTATGGCTACACCTTC. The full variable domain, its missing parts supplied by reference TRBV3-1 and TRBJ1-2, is DTAVSQTPKYLVTQMGNDKSIKCEQNLGHDTMYWYKQDSKKFLKIMFSYNNKELIINETVPNRFSPKSPDKAHLNLHINSLELGDSAVYFCASSQVTGTANYGYTFGSGTRLTVV.

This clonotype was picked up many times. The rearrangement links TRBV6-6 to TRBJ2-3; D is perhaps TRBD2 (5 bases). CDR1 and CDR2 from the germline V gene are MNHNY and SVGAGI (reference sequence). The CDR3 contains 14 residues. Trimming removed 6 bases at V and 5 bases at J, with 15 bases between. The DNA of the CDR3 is TGTGCCAGCAGCGCGAACTCAGCGGAAGATACGCAGTATTTT. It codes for CASSANSAEDTQYF.

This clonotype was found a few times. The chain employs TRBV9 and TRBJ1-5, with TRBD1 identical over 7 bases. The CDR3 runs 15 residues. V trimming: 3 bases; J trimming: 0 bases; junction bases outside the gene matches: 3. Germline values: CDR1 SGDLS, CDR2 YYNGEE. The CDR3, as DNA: TGTGCCAGCAGCGAGGGGGCAAATAGCAATCAGCCCCAGCATTTT. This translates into CASSEGANSNQPQHF.

The CDR3 loop is CASQKRTGANTGELFF. The CDR3 region has the DNA TGTGCCAGCCAAAAGAGGACAGGGGCGAACACCGGGGAGCTGTTTTTT. The chain uses TRBV13 and TRBJ2-2; 9 bases map to TRBD1. The CDR3 extends over 16 amino acids. Per the germline V gene, CDR1 is PRHDT and CDR2 is FYEKMQ (reference sequence). J was trimmed by 0 bases and V by 8 bases; bases with no gene match: 7. Combining the CDR3 with reference TRBV13 and TRBJ2-2 gives the whole variable domain AAGVIQSPRHLIKEKRETATLKCYPIPRHDTVYWYQQGPGQDPQFLISFYEKMQSDKGSIPDRFSAQQFSDYHSELNMSSLELGDSALYFCASQKRTGANTGELFFGEGSRLTVL.

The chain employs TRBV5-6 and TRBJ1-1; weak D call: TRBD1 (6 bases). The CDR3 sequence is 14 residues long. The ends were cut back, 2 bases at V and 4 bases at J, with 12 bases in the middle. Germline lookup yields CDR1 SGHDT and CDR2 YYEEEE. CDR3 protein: CASSFGAGATEAFF. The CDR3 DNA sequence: TGTGCCAGCAGCTTTGGGGCAGGGGCCACTGAAGCTTTCTTT.

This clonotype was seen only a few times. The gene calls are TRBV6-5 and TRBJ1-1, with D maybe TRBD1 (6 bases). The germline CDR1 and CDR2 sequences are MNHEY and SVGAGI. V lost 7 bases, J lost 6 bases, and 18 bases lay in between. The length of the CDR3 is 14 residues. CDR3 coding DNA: TGTGCCAGCAAAGTCGGACAGCGAGTGGCTGAAGCTTTCTTT. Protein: CASKVGQRVAEAFF.

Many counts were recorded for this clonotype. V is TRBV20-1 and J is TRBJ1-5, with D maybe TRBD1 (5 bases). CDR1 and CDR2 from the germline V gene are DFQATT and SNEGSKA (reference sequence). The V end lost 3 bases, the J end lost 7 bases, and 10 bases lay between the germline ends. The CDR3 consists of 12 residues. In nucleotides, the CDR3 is TGCAGTGCTAGCAGGGCTGGCCAGCCCCAGCATTTT. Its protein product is CSASRAGQPQHF.

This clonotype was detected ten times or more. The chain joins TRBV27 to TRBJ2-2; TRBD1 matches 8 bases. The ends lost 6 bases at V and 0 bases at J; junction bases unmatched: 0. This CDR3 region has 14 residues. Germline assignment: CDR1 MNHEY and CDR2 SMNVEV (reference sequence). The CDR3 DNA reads TGTGCCAGCAGGGGACAGGCGAACACCGGGGAGCTGTTTTTT. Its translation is CASRGQANTGELFF.

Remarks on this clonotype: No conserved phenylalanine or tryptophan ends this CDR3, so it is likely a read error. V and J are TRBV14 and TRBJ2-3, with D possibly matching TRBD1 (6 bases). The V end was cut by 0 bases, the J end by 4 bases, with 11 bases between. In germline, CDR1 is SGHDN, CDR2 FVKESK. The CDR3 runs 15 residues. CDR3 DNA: TGTGCCAGCAGCCAAGACGGGACATCCCCAGATACGCAGTATTGT. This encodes CASSQDGTSPDTQYC.

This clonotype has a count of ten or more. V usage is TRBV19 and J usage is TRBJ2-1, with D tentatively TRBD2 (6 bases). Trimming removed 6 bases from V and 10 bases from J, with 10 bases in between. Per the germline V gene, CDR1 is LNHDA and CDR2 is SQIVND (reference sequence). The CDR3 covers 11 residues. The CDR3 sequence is CASRVGGEQFF. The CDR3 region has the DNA TGTGCCAGTAGAGTGGGAGGAGAGCAGTTCTTC.